This T cell receptor (beta chain) was documented in a study of cytomegalovirus exposure and HLA in healthy donors (dated by TCRdb to the late 2010s). For the study in its entirety: An earlier analysis of some 600 of the donors reported under 300 Gb of sequence data and about 120 million unique TCR beta sequences obtained from about 179 million T cells. The number of typed donors differed by locus: roughly 629-640 for A, B, C, DRB1 and DQB1; 500 to 550 for DQA1; roughly 600 for DPA1; and some 470 for DPB1. To study patterns of TCR occurrence, a later analysis re-analyzed previously published TCR beta repertoires from several hundred donors and added high-resolution HLA genotyping. All discovery cohort repertoires had been generated on a single sequencing platform. An earlier analysis of 587 of the donors used high-throughput TCR beta sequencing to judge whether each TCR beta V gene segment behaved as functional or pseudogenic. In addition to the first cohort of approximately 650 subjects, a separate validation cohort of some 120 different subjects was used. HLA typing included class I and class II loci at four-digit resolution. Using immunosequencing, the study profiled T cell repertoires from around 670 subjects and related those repertoires to cytomegalovirus serostatus. Four or five DR-DQ haplotypes were handled as single units for association and clustering because linkage in the cohort was strong. Donor age, sex, ethnicity and CMV serostatus were compiled together with the repertoire data. Among the approximately 400 genotyped donors, around 81% belonged to the genetic ancestry cluster associated with self-reported Caucasian donors. High-throughput TCR immunosequencing, statistical association of individual TCRs with disease status, and machine learning were combined to predict cytomegalovirus infection status. On average, about 240,000 unique TCR beta nucleotide sequences were sequenced per donor among several hundred genotyped donors of the cohort, with roughly 18% of those sequences being non-productive. The study aimed to test whether cataloging public T cell receptors could reveal signatures of past pathogen exposure. An early release covering more than 500 HLA-typed donors comprised about 300 gigabases of sequencing data and roughly 85 million unique TCR sequences. In a later genetic analysis, genome-wide SNP genotypes for about 55% of the roughly 700 donors were used, and that subset was treated as a discovery cohort. Rather than drawing on any new phenotypic data, the later analysis identified candidate immune exposures from TCR beta sequences and the way those sequences occurred across donors. What the research found in general, with its limitations: According to a later analysis, most CMV-associated TCR beta chains appeared to be HLA-restricted, and the HLA associations seemed to be driven largely by CMV exposure. The authors suggested that the approach could potentially be generalized to other disease states and immunological phenotypes. Roughly uniform sequencing depth across donors was assumed in presence/absence analyses, although this assumption may not hold. In an earlier analysis of 587 of the donors, most TCR beta V segments appeared in productive rearrangements about 87% or about 30% of the time, broadly matching IMGT annotations. In a later analysis, HLA-associated TCR beta chains were found to be more clonally expanded and to have lower generation probabilities than equally common non-associated chains. For the cohort, immune exposure information was limited to CMV serostatus. In this cohort, only TCR beta chains were sequenced, and detectable features were limited by the absence of alpha or paired-chain data. Because counts were too low, around 18 rarely observed V segments, including chromosome 9 orphons, were left out of the earlier analysis of 587 of the donors. In a later analysis, the rate of TCR association differed among HLA loci, with DRB1 alleles having the most associated TCRs and HLA-C alleles having the fewest. In vitro tests confirmed that a few of the cytomegalovirus-associated TCR beta chains recognize cytomegalovirus antigens. A later genetic analysis associated a missense DCLRE1C variant with V-gene and J-gene trimming of TCR beta chains, and an independent cohort replicated the association. Linkage disequilibrium might explain the correlated functional status among segregating V segments, but an unknown experimental factor could not be ruled out. A further reported finding was that TCR beta sequences accurately predicted the HLA-A and HLA-B alleles for most subjects in the first cohort. The sequencing pipeline was judged likely to have produced a cluster of highly shared sequence variants as a technical artifact. Compared with the approximately 700-donor mean, donors in an Asian-associated ancestry cluster had fewer N-insertions in productive TCRs, according to a later genetic analysis. While some public TCRs were present in many individuals, most TCR sequences turned up only very rarely across donors. Several of the top co-occurrence clusters appeared to be linked to parvovirus B19, influenza, CMV and Epstein-Barr virus, according to a later analysis. Because some donors lacked HLA typing at each locus, the association tests relied only on the typed subset. Cytomegalovirus status was reported to be diagnosed by the classifier with high specificity and sensitivity in both the original and validation cohorts. Because the 87-base-pair reads could not distinguish some IMGT-functional V segments, including TRBV6-2 and TRBV6-3, those segments were excluded. A total of 150 to 200 TCR beta chains were listed by the study as associated with cytomegalovirus. Specific HLA alleles were associated with 16,951 TCR beta sequences at a false discovery rate of 0.05 in a later analysis. When HLA alleles, especially DR and DQ, strongly co-occurred, attributing TCR associations to individual alleles was difficult.

Remarks on this clone: There is no known antigen for this receptor. Base-call qualities are not available, and no considerably larger clone is one nucleotide away.

The cohort comprised some 730 healthy bone marrow donors. At the time of sampling, every cohort member was nominally healthy, though immune exposures that went unrecorded were likely present. The donor tested CMV seropositive, placing the donor among the 289 seropositive members of the cohort. Each donor provided a peripheral blood sample, and peripheral blood mononuclear cells were used for TCR beta sequencing. The Qiagen DNeasy Blood Extraction Kit was used to extract genomic DNA from the blood cell samples. Trimming takes 5 bases from V and 1 base from J, and the germline ends sit 12 bases apart. There are 15 amino acids in the CDR3, from cysteine to phenylalanine inclusive. Only the CDR3 part of the read is kept: 45 bases, read in frame from the first base. CDR1 and CDR2 are read off the germline V gene as SGHTA and FQGNSA. The library was obtained by the immunoSEQ multiplex PCR assay. For the multiplex PCR, a mixture combining 60 forward primers for TCR Vbeta segments and 13 reverse primers for TCR Jbeta segments was used. The CDR3 region of rearranged TCR beta genes was amplified from genomic DNA by a multiplex PCR assay. The amplified TCR beta libraries were sequenced on the Illumina HiSeq System as 87-base-pair reads. Concerning the study's data processing: A later analysis counted some 80 million unique TCR beta chains across the 666 repertoires, and 10 million to 12 million of these chains were shared by at least two donors. Raw reads were error-corrected and collapsed into unique sequences with a nearest-neighbor algorithm that merged closely related sequences to remove PCR and sequencing errors. Alignment of CDR3 sequences to IMGT reference sequences was used to assign V, D and J gene segments. For a sequence to be retained, a match of at least six nucleotides to both a V gene segment and a J gene segment was required. Rearrangements were classified as productive when the CDR3 lacked stop codons and remained in frame with V and J, and all other rearrangements were classified as non-productive. Following IMGT convention, CDR3 was defined as the stretch from the second conserved V-encoded cysteine up to the conserved J-encoded phenylalanine. The earlier analysis of 550 to 650 of the donors excluded any sequence lacking an unambiguous match to a single V gene segment. An earlier analysis of fewer than 650 of the donors classified V segments as functional when productive rearrangements were above 56.7% and as segregating when the standard deviation between donors was above 5%. A statistical classification framework was built for diagnosing cytomegalovirus status from the catalog of TCR beta chain sequences. In a later analysis, TCR nucleotide sequences were compared against IMGT/GENE-DB human TR gene sequences so that V and J genes could be assigned. A later analysis assigned CDR3 sequences and most-parsimonious VDJ recombination scenarios with the TCRdist pipeline. A later analysis defined each TCR beta chain by its CDR3 amino acid sequence plus V-gene family, and excluded reads lacking a unique V-gene family. As a way to deal with suspected cross-contamination and a sequencing artifact, a later analysis dropped approximately 590 nucleotide sequences that were highly shared and had low generation probability. In a later analysis, a clonal expansion index was calculated for each public chain from normalized within-repertoire ranks of inferred template counts. In a later analysis, generation probabilities were computed with a VDJ recombination model fitted to out-of-frame rearrangements, and the resulting probabilities were checked against IGoR. A later analysis scored TCR-TCR, TCR-HLA and TCR-CMV co-occurrence with hypergeometric tests, applying a repertoire-size bias correction to TCR pairs. To estimate false discovery rates, a later analysis permuted the HLA or CMV assignments 20 times. In a later analysis, co-occurring TCRs were grouped with DBSCAN, and TCRdist sequence similarity was added when clustering was performed within HLA-allele-positive subsets. Co-occurrence clustering excluded repertoires with fewer than 30,000 or more than 120,000 public chains, plus five with anomalous nucleotide sharing. In TCRdb, the immuneACCESS table is reduced to in-frame sequences with V and J assigned. These tables do not hold every clone; where another copy was compared, an unresolved V gene accounts for under half, and the others remain unexplained. V and J calls and clone size are copied from that table; D and trimming were computed from the DNA. The sample records about 160,000 clones, about four fifths of which are singletons. The ten largest account for 7% to 9.5% of the sample.

This TCR was sampled from a male donor in good health and CMV-seropositive. Material: PBMCs. Here the chain combines TRBV7-2 and TRBJ1-3; confidence is insufficient to name the D gene. The CDR3 protein: CASSPISSSGNTIYF. The DNA sequence is given as TGTGCCAGCAGCCCTATTAGTAGTTCTGGAAACACCATATATTTT. Where the CDR3 stops, the reference TRBV7-2 and TRBJ1-3 genes take over; the full variable domain is GAGVSQSPSNKVTEKGKDVELRCDPISGHTALYWYRQSLGQGLEFLIYFQGNSAPDKSGLPSDRFSAERTGGSVSTLTIQRTQQEDSAVYLCASSPISSSGNTIYFGEGSWLTVV.